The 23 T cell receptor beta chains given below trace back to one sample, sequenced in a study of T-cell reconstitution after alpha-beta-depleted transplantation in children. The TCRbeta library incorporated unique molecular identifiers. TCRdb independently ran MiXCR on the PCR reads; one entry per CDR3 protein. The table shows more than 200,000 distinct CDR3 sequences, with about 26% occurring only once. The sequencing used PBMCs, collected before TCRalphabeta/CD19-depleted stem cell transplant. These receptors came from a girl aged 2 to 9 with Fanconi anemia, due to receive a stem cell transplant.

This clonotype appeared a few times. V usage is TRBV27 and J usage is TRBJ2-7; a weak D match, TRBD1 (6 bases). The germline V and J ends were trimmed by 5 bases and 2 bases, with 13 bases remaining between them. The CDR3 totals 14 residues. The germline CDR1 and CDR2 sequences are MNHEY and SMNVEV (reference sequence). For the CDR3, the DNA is TGTGCCAGCAGTCCCGGGACACGACCCTACGAGCAGTACTTC. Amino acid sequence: CASSPGTRPYEQYF.

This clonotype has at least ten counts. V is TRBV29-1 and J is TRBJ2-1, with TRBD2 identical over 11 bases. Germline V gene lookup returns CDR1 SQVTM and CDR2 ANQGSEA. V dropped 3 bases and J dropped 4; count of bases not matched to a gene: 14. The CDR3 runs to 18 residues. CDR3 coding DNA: TGCAGCGTTGAGGGTACGACTAGCGGGGAGGAGAGGTACAATGAGCAGTTCTTC. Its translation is CSVEGTTSGEERYNEQFF.

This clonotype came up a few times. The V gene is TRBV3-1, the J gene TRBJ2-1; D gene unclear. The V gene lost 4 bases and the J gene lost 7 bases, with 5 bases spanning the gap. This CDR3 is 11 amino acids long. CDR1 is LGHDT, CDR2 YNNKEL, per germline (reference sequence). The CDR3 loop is CASSRENEQFF. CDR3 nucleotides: TGTGCCAGCAGCCGTGAAAATGAGCAGTTCTTC.

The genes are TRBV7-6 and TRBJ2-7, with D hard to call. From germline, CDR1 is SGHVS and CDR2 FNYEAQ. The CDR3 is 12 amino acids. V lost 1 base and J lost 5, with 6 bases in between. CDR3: CASSLGHNEQYF. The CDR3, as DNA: TGTGCCAGCAGCTTAGGACACAACGAGCAGTACTTC.

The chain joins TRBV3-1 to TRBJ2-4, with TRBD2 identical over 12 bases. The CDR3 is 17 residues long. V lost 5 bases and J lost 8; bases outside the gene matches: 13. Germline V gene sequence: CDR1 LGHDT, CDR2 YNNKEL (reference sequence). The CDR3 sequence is CASSVLAGGTQGHIQYF. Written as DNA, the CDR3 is TGTGCCAGCAGCGTACTAGCGGGGGGAACGCAGGGGCACATTCAGTACTTC.

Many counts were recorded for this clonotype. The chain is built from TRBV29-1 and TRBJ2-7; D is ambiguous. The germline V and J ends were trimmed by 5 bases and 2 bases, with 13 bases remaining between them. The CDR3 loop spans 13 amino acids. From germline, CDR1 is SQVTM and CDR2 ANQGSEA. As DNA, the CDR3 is TGCAGCGTTTGGTTGACTGGTACCTACGAGCAGTACTTC. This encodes CSVWLTGTYEQYF.

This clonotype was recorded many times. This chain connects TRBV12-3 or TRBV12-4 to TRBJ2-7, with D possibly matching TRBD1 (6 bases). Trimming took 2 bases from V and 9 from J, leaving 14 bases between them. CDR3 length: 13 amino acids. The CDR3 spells CASSLSLGAGQYF. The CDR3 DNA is TGTGCCAGCAGTTTATCCCTGGGGGCGGGGCAGTACTTC.

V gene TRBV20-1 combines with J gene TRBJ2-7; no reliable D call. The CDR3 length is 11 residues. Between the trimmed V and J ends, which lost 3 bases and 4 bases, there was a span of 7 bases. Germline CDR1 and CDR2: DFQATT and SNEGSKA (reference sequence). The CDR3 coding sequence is TGCAGTGCTAGTTCCCCTTACGAGCAGTACTTC. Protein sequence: CSASSPYEQYF.

The CDR3 reads CASSEQVGTYNEQFF. The CDR3, as DNA: TGTGCCAGCAGCGAGCAGGTTGGGACCTACAATGAGCAGTTCTTC. The chain recombines TRBV11-2 with TRBJ2-1; D not certain. Per germline, CDR1 SGHAT and CDR2 FQNNGV. The V gene lost 5 bases and the J gene lost 2 bases, with 13 bases spanning the gap. The CDR3 runs 15 residues.

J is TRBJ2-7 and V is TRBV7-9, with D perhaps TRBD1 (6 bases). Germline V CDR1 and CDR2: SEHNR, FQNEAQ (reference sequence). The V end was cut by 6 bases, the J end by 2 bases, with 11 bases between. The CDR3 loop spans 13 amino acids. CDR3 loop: CASSWGPAYEQYF. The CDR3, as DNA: TGTGCCAGCAGTTGGGGGCCCGCCTACGAGCAGTACTTC.

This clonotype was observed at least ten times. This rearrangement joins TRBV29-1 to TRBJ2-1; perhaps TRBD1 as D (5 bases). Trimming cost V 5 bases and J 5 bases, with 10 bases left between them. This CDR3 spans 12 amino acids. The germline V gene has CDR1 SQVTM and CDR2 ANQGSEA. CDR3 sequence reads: CSVRGDHNEQFF. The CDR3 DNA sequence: TGCAGCGTTAGGGGTGACCACAATGAGCAGTTCTTC.

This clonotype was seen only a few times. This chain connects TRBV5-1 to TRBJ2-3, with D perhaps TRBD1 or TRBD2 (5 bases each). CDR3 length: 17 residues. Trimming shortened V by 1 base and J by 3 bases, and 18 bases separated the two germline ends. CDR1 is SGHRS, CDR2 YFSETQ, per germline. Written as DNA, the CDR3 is TGCGCCAGCAGCTTGCCCCCCGGGGCTCGGACAACAGATACGCAGTATTTT. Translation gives CASSLPPGARTTDTQYF.

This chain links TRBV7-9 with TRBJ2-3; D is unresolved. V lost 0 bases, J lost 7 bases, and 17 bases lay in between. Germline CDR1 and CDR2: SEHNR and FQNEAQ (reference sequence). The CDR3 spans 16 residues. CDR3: CASSLARDFLTNTQYF. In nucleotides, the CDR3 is TGTGCCAGCAGCTTAGCTCGAGACTTCCTCACGAATACGCAGTATTTT.

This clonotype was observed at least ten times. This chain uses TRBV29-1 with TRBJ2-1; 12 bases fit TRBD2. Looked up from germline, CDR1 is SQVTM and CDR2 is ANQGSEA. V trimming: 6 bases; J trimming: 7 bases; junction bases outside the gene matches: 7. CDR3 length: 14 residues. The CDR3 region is CSVSTSGGHNEQFF. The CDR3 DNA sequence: TGCAGCGTCTCGACTAGCGGGGGACATAATGAGCAGTTCTTC.

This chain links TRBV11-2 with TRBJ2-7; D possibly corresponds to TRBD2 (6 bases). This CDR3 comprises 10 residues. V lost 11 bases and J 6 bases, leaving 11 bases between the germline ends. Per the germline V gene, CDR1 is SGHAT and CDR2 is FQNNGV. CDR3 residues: CASQGGEQYF. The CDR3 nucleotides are TGTGCCTCGCAGGGAGGCGAGCAGTACTTC.

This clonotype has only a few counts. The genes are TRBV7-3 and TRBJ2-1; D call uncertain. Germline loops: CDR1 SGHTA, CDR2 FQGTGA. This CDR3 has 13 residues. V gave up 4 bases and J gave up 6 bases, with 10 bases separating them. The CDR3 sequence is CASSSYHGNEQFF. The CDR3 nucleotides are TGTGCCAGCAGCTCGTACCACGGCAATGAGCAGTTCTTC.

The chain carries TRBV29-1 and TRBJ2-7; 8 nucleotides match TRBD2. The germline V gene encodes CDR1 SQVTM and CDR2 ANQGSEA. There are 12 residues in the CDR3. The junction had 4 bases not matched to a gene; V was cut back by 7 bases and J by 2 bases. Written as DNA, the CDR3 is TGCAGCGCCGTAGCGGGACCCTACGAGCAGTACTTC. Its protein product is CSAVAGPYEQYF.

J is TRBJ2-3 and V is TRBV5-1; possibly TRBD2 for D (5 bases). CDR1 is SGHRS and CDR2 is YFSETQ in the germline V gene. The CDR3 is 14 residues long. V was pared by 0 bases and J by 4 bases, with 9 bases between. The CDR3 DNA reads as TGCGCCAGCAGCTTGGGGGGAGTCGCAGATACGCAGTATTTT. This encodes CASSLGGVADTQYF.

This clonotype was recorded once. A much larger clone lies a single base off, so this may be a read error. The CDR3 coding sequence is TGTGCCATCAGTGAAGGGGATGGGGACTTGGGGACCCAGTACTTC. Protein product: CAISEGDGDLGTQYF. This sequence joins TRBV10-3 and TRBJ2-5; perhaps TRBD2 as D (6 bases). Trimming pared 3 bases from V and 7 bases from J, leaving 18 bases between. There are 15 residues in the CDR3. CDR1 is ENHRY and CDR2 is SYGVKD in the germline V gene.

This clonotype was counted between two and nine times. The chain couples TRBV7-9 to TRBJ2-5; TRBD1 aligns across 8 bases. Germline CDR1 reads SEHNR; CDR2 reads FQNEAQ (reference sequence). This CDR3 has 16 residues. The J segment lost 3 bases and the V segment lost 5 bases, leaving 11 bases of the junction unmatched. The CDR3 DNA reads TGTGCCAGCAGCCCATCCAGGGGGCACAAGGAAGAGACCCAGTACTTC. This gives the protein CASSPSRGHKEETQYF.

The CDR3 region has the DNA TGTGCCAGCACCGAGACAGTGGTGGAGACCCAGTACTTC. It encodes CASTETVVETQYF. The chain links TRBV11-1 to TRBJ2-5, with D tentatively TRBD1 (5 bases). Germline lookup yields CDR1 SGHAT and CDR2 FQDESV (reference sequence). This CDR3 is built from 13 residues. V was cut by 7 bases and J by 5 bases, with 14 bases left in between.

The CDR3 coding sequence is TGTGCCAGCAGCCAAGTTACAGCGCAAGAGACCCAGTACTTC. Protein sequence: CASSQVTAQETQYF. The V call is TRBV4-2, the J call TRBJ2-5, with D uncertain. Per the germline V gene, CDR1 is LGHNA and CDR2 is YNFKEQ. The CDR3 contains 14 residues. The V end lost 1 base, the J end lost 2 bases, and 8 bases lay between the germline ends.

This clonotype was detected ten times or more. The CDR3, as DNA: TGCAGCGTTGTCCGGGGCAATGAGCAGTTCTTC. Translating gives CSVVRGNEQFF. The rearrangement joins TRBV29-1 to TRBJ2-1; weak D call: TRBD2 (5 bases). V lost 4 bases, J lost 6 bases, and 7 bases lay in between. The CDR3 extends over 11 amino acids. CDR1 and CDR2 from the germline V gene are SQVTM and ANQGSEA.